The rows below give T cell receptor beta chains drawn from one sample of a study of long-term antiretroviral therapy in people with HIV. This table comes from immunoSEQ multiplex PCR, and its TCRdb copy is limited to in-frame clones, with some not included. The sample lists approximately 25,000 clones; roughly 88% were seen once. The input for sequencing was unsorted PBMCs, taken about 4.3 years after starting antiretroviral therapy. These receptors originate from a man aged 25-45 years with HIV. Each CDR3 is given with its conserved first and last residue. The D gene is left open where the match is weak. Expanded clones get a size class; other rows say once, few or many, or leave the size out.

V	J	D	size	CDR3	DNA
TRBV7-9	TRBJ1-3	-	-	CADSDLSTSGNTIYF	TGTGCCGACTCGGATCTCAGCACCTCTGGAAACACCATATATTTT
TRBV9	TRBJ1-6	-	-	CASSDSGDSPLHF	TGTGCCAGCAGCGATTCAGGGGACTCACCCCTCCACTTT
TRBV15	TRBJ2-1	-	once	CATLGQVNEQFF	TGTGCCACCCTAGGCCAGGTAAATGAGCAGTTCTTC
TRBV11-2	TRBJ1-5	-	once	CASSEGIGQPQHF	TGTGCCAGCTCGGAAGGGATCGGTCAGCCCCAGCATTTT
TRBV19	TRBJ2-7	-	-	CASSIGPSRFPYEQYF	TGTGCCAGTAGTATTGGCCCCTCGCGGTTCCCCTACGAGCAGTACTTC
TRBV13	TRBJ2-2	TRBD2	-	CASSTGTTAPGELFF	TGTGCCAGCAGCACTGGGACTACGGCTCCCGGGGAGCTGTTTTTT
TRBV30	TRBJ1-1	-	-	CAWSARGNTEAFF	TGTGCCTGGAGTGCCCGGGGGAACACTGAAGCTTTCTTT
TRBV7-9	TRBJ1-1	-	-	CASSLMNTEAFF	TGTGCCAGCAGCTTAATGAACACTGAAGCTTTCTTT
TRBV7-9	TRBJ1-4	-	once	CASSSPRGINNEKLFF	TGTGCCAGCAGCTCCCCACGAGGGATTAATAATGAAAAACTGTTTTTT
TRBV2	TRBJ1-3	-	-	CASSENRVGSGNTIYF	TGTGCCAGCAGTGAGAACAGGGTTGGCAGTGGAAACACCATATATTTT
TRBV4-3	TRBJ2-7	TRBD2	-	CASSQDIGGLARGGEQYF	TGCGCCAGCAGCCAAGATATCGGCGGACTAGCGCGAGGGGGCGAGCAGTACTTC
TRBV7-6	TRBJ2-7	TRBD2	-	CASSLALTSGKHEQYF	TGTGCCAGCAGCTTAGCATTGACTAGCGGGAAGCACGAGCAGTACTTC
TRBV19	TRBJ1-2	TRBD1	few	CASSKWDSANYGYTF	TGTGCCAGTAGTAAATGGGACAGCGCTAACTATGGCTACACCTTC
TRBV6-1	TRBJ1-1	TRBD1	-	CASRGDRQIYTEAFF	TGTGCCAGCAGGGGGGACAGGCAAATTTACACTGAAGCTTTCTTT
TRBV30	TRBJ1-3	-	-	CAWSVQAGGNTIYF	TGTGCCTGGAGTGTACAGGCAGGCGGAAACACCATATATTTT
TRBV5-8	TRBJ1-1	-	once	CASSLLQGNTEAFF	TGTGCCAGCAGCTTGTTGCAGGGGAACACTGAAGCTTTCTTT
TRBV19	TRBJ2-2	-	-	CASSISGNTGELFF	TGTGCCAGTAGTATTAGCGGTAACACCGGGGAGCTGTTTTTT
TRBV10-3	TRBJ1-3	-	-	CAISETGAGNTIYF	TGTGCCATCAGTGAGACGGGGGCTGGAAACACCATATATTTT